A selection of T cell receptor beta chains follows, all from one sample in a study of shared clonotypes between healthy human individuals. This table comes from immunoSEQ multiplex PCR, and its TCRdb copy is limited to in-frame clones, with some not included. The sample consists of 800,000 to 950,000 clones, about 97% of them appearing once. The material sequenced was naive CD8+ T cells sorted from blood. Receptor source: a man aged 25-45 years in good health. The CDR3 runs from the conserved cysteine through the conserved F or W. Fields, in order: V gene, J gene, clone size, D gene, CDR3 DNA, CDR3 protein. The D gene is left open where the match is weak. Only some rows state a clone size, as once, few, many or a class for expanded clones.

>TRBV30|TRBJ2-7|-|TRBD2
TGTGCCTGGAGTGATGGACTAGGTCACGAGCAGTACTTC
CAWSDGLGHEQYF
>TRBV25-1|TRBJ2-1|-|-
TGTGCCAGCAGTGAATACATACTAGAAGATGAGCAGTTCTTC
CASSEYILEDEQFF
>TRBV6-5|TRBJ1-5|-|-
TGTGCCAGCAGCTACAGGATTAATCAGCCCCAGCATTTT
CASSYRINQPQHF
>TRBV29-1|TRBJ2-7|-|-
TGCAGCGTCGCATTGACGACAGGCCGGGGGGCCTACGAGCAGTACTTC
CSVALTTGRGAYEQYF
>TRBV7-9|TRBJ2-7|-|TRBD1
TGTGCCAGCAGCTTTGACAGGGGCCCCCACGAGCAGTACTTC
CASSFDRGPHEQYF
>TRBV11-2|TRBJ1-2|-|TRBD1
TGTGCCAGCAGCTTAGCCGACAGGGCCGGAGGCTACACCTTC
CASSLADRAGGYTF
>TRBV25-1|TRBJ1-2|once|-
TGTGCCACCTGGGGGAGCGGCTACACCTTC
CATWGSGYTF
>TRBV7-6|TRBJ2-7|once|-
TGTGCCAGCAGCTTAGCAGGGGTCCATTCCCGCGAGCAGTACTTC
CASSLAGVHSREQYF
>TRBV7-2|TRBJ2-1|-|TRBD1
TGTGCCAGCAGCCGCGCCTGGGACAGCTCCTACAATGAGCAGTTCTTC
CASSRAWDSSYNEQFF
>TRBV4-3|TRBJ2-7|-|-
TGCGCCAGCAGCCAGGCTTTAGCGAGGGATCACTACGAGCAGTACTTC
CASSQALARDHYEQYF
>TRBV29-1|TRBJ2-3|-|-
TGCAGCGTTGAAGTAACAGAGGGGGAGTATTTT
CSVEVTEGEYF
>TRBV6-4|TRBJ2-7|-|-
TGTGCCAGCAGTGAGGCGGAGCAGTACTTC
CASSEAEQYF
>TRBV27|TRBJ2-7|-|-
TGTGCCAGCAGTTTTCGGCAGGGGCGCGAGCAGTACTTC
CASSFRQGREQYF
>TRBV14|TRBJ2-7|-|-
TGTGCCAGCAGCCCGTTGGGGACTGCCGTATACGAGCAGTACTTC
CASSPLGTAVYEQYF
>TRBV7-9|TRBJ2-1|-|TRBD1
TGTGCCAGCAGGCCCGACAGGGGTGAGCAGTTCTTC
CASRPDRGEQFF
>TRBV7-9|TRBJ2-7|-|-
TGTGCCAGCAGCTCGACAGGAACCTACGAGCAGTACTTC
CASSSTGTYEQYF
>TRBV7-2|TRBJ2-1|-|TRBD1
TGTGCCAGCAGCTCGACAGGGGGCAAATACAATGAGCAGTTCTTC
CASSSTGGKYNEQFF
>TRBV7-9|TRBJ1-1|once|TRBD1
TGTGCCAGCAGCACCTCAAGGGCAGGGGGCGCAGTTTTCTCTGAAGCTTTCTTT
CASSTSRAGGAVFSEAFF
>TRBV10-3|TRBJ1-1|-|TRBD1
TGTGCCATCACCCCGACAGGGGACGGGACTGAAGCTTTCTTT
CAITPTGDGTEAFF
>TRBV7-9|TRBJ1-4|-|TRBD1
TGTGCCAGCAGCTGGCGGACAGGGCCAAATGAAAAACTGTTTTTT
CASSWRTGPNEKLFF
>TRBV27|TRBJ2-1|-|-
TGTGCCAGCACCGCGGGGCCCGAGCAGTTCTTC
CASTAGPEQFF
>TRBV11-2|TRBJ2-7|-|-
TGTGCCAGCAGCCGATCACTTGACACTACGTACGAGCAGTACTTC
CASSRSLDTTYEQYF
>TRBV5-5|TRBJ2-7|-|-
TGTGCCAGCAGCCTGGACTCTAGCTCCTACGAGCAGTACTTC
CASSLDSSSYEQYF
>TRBV7-8|TRBJ2-3|few|TRBD2
TGTGCCAGCAGCCCGGGGACTAGCGGGGATCGGGATACGCAGTATTTT
CASSPGTSGDRDTQYF
>TRBV6-6|TRBJ2-1|once|TRBD1
TGTGCCAGCAGTTTGGGACAGGGGGCGGGAAATGAGCAGTTCTTC
CASSLGQGAGNEQFF
>TRBV7-2|TRBJ2-3|-|-
TGTGCCAGCAGCTTCCGTGGGACAGATACGCAGTATTTT
CASSFRGTDTQYF
>TRBV7-9|TRBJ2-3|-|-
TGTGCCAGCAGCAGAAGCACAGATACGCAGTATTTT
CASSRSTDTQYF
>TRBV27|TRBJ2-7|-|TRBD1
TGTGCCAGCAGTTCCTCAGCCGCCACGGGACAGGGCCTATACGAGCAGTACTTC
CASSSSAATGQGLYEQYF
>TRBV15|TRBJ2-1|-|TRBD1
TGTGCCACCAGCATACGCTGGGACAGGGGTCTAAATGAGCAGTTCTTC
CATSIRWDRGLNEQFF
>TRBV9|TRBJ1-2|once|-
TGTGCCAGCAGGGCAGGCTACTATGGCTACACCTTC
CASRAGYYGYTF
>TRBV27|TRBJ1-1|-|TRBD1
TGTGCCAGCAGTGACGGGACAGCCCGAGGAGCTTTCTTT
CASSDGTARGAFF
>TRBV7-3|TRBJ1-2|-|-
TGTGCCAGCAGCCCTCCGGGAGTGCACAATGGCTACACCTTC
CASSPPGVHNGYTF
>TRBV10-2|TRBJ2-7|-|TRBD2
TGCGCCAGCGGACTAGCGGAATCCTACGAGCAGTACTTC
CASGLAESYEQYF